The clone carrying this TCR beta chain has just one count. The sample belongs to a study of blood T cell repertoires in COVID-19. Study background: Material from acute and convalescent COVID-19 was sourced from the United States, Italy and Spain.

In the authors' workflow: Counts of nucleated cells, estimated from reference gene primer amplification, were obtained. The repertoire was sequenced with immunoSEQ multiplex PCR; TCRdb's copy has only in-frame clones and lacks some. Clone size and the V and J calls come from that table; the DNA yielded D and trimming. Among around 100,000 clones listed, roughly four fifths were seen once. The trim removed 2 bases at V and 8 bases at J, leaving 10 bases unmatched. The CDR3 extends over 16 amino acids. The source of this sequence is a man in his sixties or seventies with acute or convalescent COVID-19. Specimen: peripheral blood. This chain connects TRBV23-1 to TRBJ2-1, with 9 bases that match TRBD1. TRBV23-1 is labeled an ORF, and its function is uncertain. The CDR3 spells CASSQNRDRDVDEQFF. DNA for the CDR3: TGCGCCAGCAGTCAAAACCGGGACAGGGATGTGGATGAGCAGTTCTTC.